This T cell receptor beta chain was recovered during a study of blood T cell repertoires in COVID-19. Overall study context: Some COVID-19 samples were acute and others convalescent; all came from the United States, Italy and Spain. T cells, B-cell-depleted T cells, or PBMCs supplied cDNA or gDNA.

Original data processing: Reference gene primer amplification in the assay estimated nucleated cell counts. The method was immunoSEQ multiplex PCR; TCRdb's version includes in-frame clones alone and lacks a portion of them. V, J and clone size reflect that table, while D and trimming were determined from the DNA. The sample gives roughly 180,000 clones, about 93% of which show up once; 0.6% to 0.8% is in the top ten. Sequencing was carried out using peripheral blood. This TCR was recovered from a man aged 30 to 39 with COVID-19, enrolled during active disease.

CDR3 sequence reads: CASSQDPGQGFYEQYF. CDR3 nucleotides: TGCGCCAGCAGCCAAGATCCCGGACAGGGTTTCTACGAGCAGTACTTC. The chain combines TRBV4-1 with TRBJ2-7; 8 nucleotides match TRBD1. The CDR3 contains 16 residues. Unmatched junction bases numbered 7, after V lost 0 bases and J lost 3 bases. Germline-derived CDR1 and CDR2 are MGHRA and YSYEKL.